The 24 T cell receptor beta chains reported below all come from one sample, sequenced in a study of blood T cells in healthy people across ages. A second PCR of about 7 to 11 cycles used a sample-barcoded 5' primer and a J-beta primer mix. TCRdb re-called the 5' RACE reads through MiXCR, storing one row per CDR3 protein. The data show 550,000 to 650,000 distinct CDR3 sequences, about 30% seen once. Sequences were obtained from blood. Receptors were obtained from a woman of 80 years or more in good health.

This clonotype was seen a few times. This sequence joins TRBV28 and TRBJ1-5; 7 nucleotides align to TRBD1. V dropped 6 bases and J dropped 6; count of bases not matched to a gene: 5. The CDR3 totals 13 residues. Germline V gene data show CDR1 as MDHEN and CDR2 as SYDVKM. The CDR3 bases are TGTGCCAGCAGAACAGGGGCGGCTCAGCCCCAGCATTTT. It specifies CASRTGAAQPQHF.

This clonotype appeared many times. The J gene is TRBJ2-3, the V gene TRBV20-1, with 10 bases lining up with TRBD1. Trimming at V came to 7 bases and at J to 4 bases, leaving 8 bases not matched to a gene. CDR3 length: 14 residues. CDR1 and CDR2 from the germline V gene are DFQATT and SNEGSKA (reference sequence). The CDR3 spells CSVGQGVGSDTQYF. Here the CDR3 DNA reads TGCAGTGTCGGACAGGGGGTGGGTTCAGATACGCAGTATTTT.

This clonotype was recorded many times. The chain combines TRBV5-1 with TRBJ2-1; maybe TRBD2 (7 bases). Germline CDR1 and CDR2: SGHRS and YFSETQ. With 7 bases removed from V and 7 bases from J, the gap between germline ends came to 15 bases. CDR3 length: 13 amino acids. In nucleotides, the CDR3 is TGCGCCAGCTCCCGGGGGGCGGTTAATGAGCAGTTCTTC. It specifies CASSRGAVNEQFF.

Points on this clonotype: This may be a read error, as it is one base from a much larger clone. V is TRBV18 and J is TRBJ2-4; no reliable D call. The DNA end is a closer match to TRBJ2-7, so the J assignment may be wrong. Per the germline V gene, CDR1 is KGHSH and CDR2 is LQKENI. The CDR3 has 13 amino acids. In DNA, the CDR3 is TGTGCCAGCTCACCTCAACGACACCACGAGCAGTACTTC. Translated: CASSPQRHHEQYF.

The J gene is TRBJ2-5, the V gene TRBV12-3 or TRBV12-4, with 12 bases matching TRBD2. V was clipped by 3 bases and J by 5 bases; unmatched bases: 10. This CDR3 is 17 amino acids long. The CDR3 loop is CASSFLMRLAGEETQYF. In nucleotides, the CDR3 is TGTGCCAGCAGTTTCTTAATGAGACTAGCGGGAGAGGAGACCCAGTACTTC.

V usage is TRBV7-9 and J usage is TRBJ2-5; possible D gene TRBD1, 6 bases. CDR3 length: 16 amino acids. Trimming shortened V by 1 base and J by 2 bases, and 14 bases separated the two germline ends. Germline CDR1 and CDR2: SEHNR and FQNEAQ (reference sequence). In nucleotides, the CDR3 is TGTGCCAGCAGCTTAGGACAGGATGAGGCACAAGAGACCCAGTACTTC. Residues: CASSLGQDEAQETQYF. Based on the CDR3 plus reference TRBV7-9 and TRBJ2-5, the full variable domain is DTGVSQNPRHKITKRGQNVTFRCDPISEHNRLYWYRQTLGQGPEFLTYFQNEAQLEKSRLLSDRFSAERPKGSFSTLEIQRTEQGDSAMYLCASSLGQDEAQETQYFGPGTRLLVL.

This clonotype was picked up a small number of times. The chain combines TRBV2 with TRBJ2-4; no clear D. V lost 6 bases and J lost 3, with 9 bases in between. The CDR3 length is 13 residues. Germline V lookup: CDR1 SNHLY, CDR2 FYNNEI. The CDR3 DNA is TGTGCCAGCAGACCGATAGACAAAAACATTCAGTACTTC. It is translated as CASRPIDKNIQYF.

This clonotype was counted ten times or more. The V and J genes are TRBV6-5 and TRBJ1-2; a possible D gene is TRBD1 (6 bases). CDR1 is MNHEY and CDR2 is SVGAGI in the germline V gene. Between the trimmed V and J ends, which lost 4 bases and 4 bases, there was a span of 16 bases. The CDR3 sequence is 15 residues long. CDR3 bases: TGTGCCAGCAGTTCTCCCAGGGGAGGAGGCTATGGCTACACCTTC. It yields the protein CASSSPRGGGYGYTF.

In this sample, this clonotype turned up many times. This rearrangement joins TRBV27 to TRBJ2-7; D might be TRBD2 (5 bases). The V end lost 6 bases, the J end lost 2 bases, and 14 bases lay between the germline ends. The CDR3 has 14 amino acids. CDR1 and CDR2 (germline): MNHEY, SMNVEV (reference sequence). The CDR3 nucleotides are TGTGCCAGCAGCCCCGGACTGGCCGCCTACGAGCAGTACTTC. It specifies CASSPGLAAYEQYF.

The chain is built from TRBV5-1 and TRBJ2-2; D is unclear. This CDR3 has 16 amino acids. Germline V gene data show CDR1 as SGHRS and CDR2 as YFSETQ. V was pared by 4 bases and J by 0 bases, with 13 bases between. CDR3 bases: TGCGCCAGCAGCGTAATTGATATAGCGAACACCGGGGAGCTGTTTTTT. Protein: CASSVIDIANTGELFF.

Concerning this clonotype itself: A junction end diverges from the germline sequence, so it may reflect a read error. The chain joins TRBV4-3 to TRBJ2-7; 8 bases map to TRBD1. The CDR3 spans 15 residues. Germline values: CDR1 LGHNA, CDR2 YSLEER. CDR3 nucleotides: TGCACCAGCTGCCAAGATTCGGGGACAGGCTACGAGCAGTACTTC. Translated, it gives CTSCQDSGTGYEQYF.

This clonotype was counted a single time. This rearrangement joins TRBV4-2 to TRBJ1-2; possibly TRBD1 for D (5 bases). Germline CDR1 LGHNA, CDR2 YNFKEQ. Trimming stripped 0 bases from V and 2 bases from J, with 13 bases between. CDR3 size: 16 residues. CDR3: CASSQDPGTFNYGYTF. For the CDR3, the DNA is TGTGCCAGCAGCCAAGACCCCGGGACGTTCAACTATGGCTACACCTTC.

This clonotype was detected many times. V usage is TRBV6-2 or TRBV6-3 and J usage is TRBJ2-1; 10 bases fit TRBD2. The CDR3 sequence is 17 residues long. Trimming took 2 bases from V and 4 from J; bases not matched to a gene: 8. Germline V CDR1 and CDR2: MNHEY, SVGEGT. CDR3 residues: CASSYGSGGPGYNEQFF. As DNA, the CDR3 is TGTGCCAGCAGTTACGGTAGCGGGGGGCCCGGGTACAATGAGCAGTTCTTC.

This chain joins TRBV20-1 and TRBJ1-5; D not resolved. The V end lost 3 bases, the J end lost 4 bases, and 13 bases lay between the germline ends. Germline V CDR1 and CDR2: DFQATT, SNEGSKA (reference sequence). This CDR3 comprises 14 residues. CDR3 sequence reads: CSARGGVENQPQHF. The CDR3, as DNA: TGCAGTGCTAGGGGCGGGGTTGAGAATCAGCCCCAGCATTTT.

This chain links TRBV5-8 with TRBJ2-1, with D hard to call. This CDR3 is 15 amino acids long. The germline V gene has CDR1 SGHTS and CDR2 YDEGEE. Trimming pared 2 bases from V and 5 bases from J, leaving 14 bases between. The CDR3 bases are TGTGCCAGCAGCTTTATGGGGTCAGGTCACAATGAGCAGTTCTTC. It is translated as CASSFMGSGHNEQFF.

V and J are TRBV6-5 and TRBJ1-2; 9 positions agree with TRBD1. V lost 6 bases to trimming and J lost 6 bases; unmatched junction nucleotides: 8. The CDR3 has 14 amino acids. The germline gives CDR1 MNHEY, CDR2 SVGAGI. CDR3 residues: CASRGTGILHGYTF. As DNA, the CDR3 is TGTGCCAGCAGGGGGACAGGGATCCTACATGGCTACACCTTC.

The genes are TRBV7-6 and TRBJ1-2; weak D call: TRBD1 (6 bases). The V end was cut by 2 bases, the J end by 0 bases, with 25 bases between. Germline CDR1 and CDR2: SGHVS and FNYEAQ. This CDR3 comprises 20 residues. As DNA, the CDR3 is TGTGCCAGCAGCTTAACCCCCTACGGGGGCGGCTCTCTAGCTAACTATGGCTACACCTTC. Translated, it gives CASSLTPYGGGSLANYGYTF.

Ten or more counts support this clonotype. V usage is TRBV6-5 and J usage is TRBJ2-7; D remains ambiguous. The V end was cut by 6 bases, the J end by 2 bases, with 17 bases between. The CDR3 length is 15 residues. CDR1 is MNHEY, CDR2 SVGAGI, per germline. The CDR3 nucleotides read TGTGCCAGCAGCCGACATGCCTTGAGCACCTACGAGCAGTACTTC. This encodes CASSRHALSTYEQYF.

This clonotype appeared many times. V gene TRBV9 combines with J gene TRBJ1-6, with D uncertain. The CDR3 has 14 amino acids. V gave up 0 bases and J gave up 8 bases, with 9 bases separating them. CDR1 is SGDLS, CDR2 YYNGEE, per germline. The chain's CDR3 is CASSVEPHDSPLHF. The CDR3 DNA reads TGTGCCAGCAGCGTAGAACCCCATGATTCACCCCTCCACTTT.

This sequence joins TRBV9 and TRBJ2-3; 7 bases match TRBD2. Germline V gene data show CDR1 as SGDLS and CDR2 as YYNGEE. Trimming removed 1 base from V and 1 base from J; junction bases left unmatched: 0. This CDR3 comprises 14 residues. CDR3 sequence reads: CASSVRGGTDTQYF. The CDR3 nucleotides are TGTGCCAGCAGCGTACGGGGGGGCACAGATACGCAGTATTTT.

In its sample, this clonotype was seen many times. CDR3 DNA sequence: TGTGCCAGTAGTAGAGCGAACCGGGGCTCGGGATATGGCTACACCTTC. Its translation: CASSRANRGSGYGYTF. The rearrangement joins TRBV19 to TRBJ1-2; tentative D call: TRBD1 (5 bases). Trimming cost V 4 bases and J 5 bases, with 20 bases left between them. The CDR3 covers 16 residues. The germline gives CDR1 LNHDA, CDR2 SQIVND (reference sequence).

The chain is built from TRBV10-2 and TRBJ2-5; TRBD1 might be the D (5 bases). The J call may be in error: the DNA end matches TRBJ2-7 better. Per germline, CDR1 WSHSY and CDR2 SAAADI. The CDR3 is 14 amino acids. CDR3 sequence reads: CASRRETDAYEQYF. The CDR3 bases are TGCGCCAGCAGACGAGAGACAGACGCCTACGAGCAGTACTTC.

The J gene is TRBJ1-2, the V gene TRBV20-1; D is unresolved. V was cut by 0 bases and J by 0 bases, with 14 bases left in between. Germline V gene data show CDR1 as DFQATT and CDR2 as SNEGSKA (reference sequence). The CDR3 is 16 amino acids. CDR3 amino acids: CSARDLLGGSNYGYTF. The DNA for the CDR3 is TGCAGTGCTAGAGATCTCCTGGGCGGTTCTAACTATGGCTACACCTTC.

Remarks on this clonotype: Given a much more abundant clone one base away, this may be a read error. The V call is TRBV7-2, the J call TRBJ2-5; TRBD1 agrees at 8 bases. This CDR3 is built from 17 residues. From germline, CDR1 is SGHTA and CDR2 FQGNSA. V shed 2 bases, J shed 2 bases, and the junction held 10 bases outside the gene matches. In DNA form, the CDR3 reads TGTGCCAGCAGCTTAACGGGCTCCGGGACAGGACAAGAGACCCAGTACTTC. Its protein product is CASSLTGSGTGQETQYF.